The 10 T cell receptor beta chains listed next were all sequenced from one sample in a study of T cells after posttransplantation cyclophosphamide. Sequencing was performed with immunoSEQ multiplex PCR; in TCRdb, only in-frame clones are kept and a portion is missing. Listed for the sample are about 25,000 clones, none seen a single time. The specimen was PBMCs. The origin of the receptors is a man aged 45-65 years in good health, CMV-negative, and a related stem cell transplant donor.

This clone was picked up many times. The V call is TRBV19, the J call TRBJ2-3, with 10 bases fitting TRBD1. CDR1 is LNHDA and CDR2 is SQIVND in the germline V gene (reference sequence). The length of the CDR3 is 15 residues. Trimming removed 2 bases from V and 3 bases from J; junction bases left unmatched: 2. The DNA of the CDR3 is TGTGCCAGTAGTATACGGGACAGGGGAACAGATACGCAGTATTTT. This translates into CASSIRDRGTDTQYF.

In its sample, this clone was seen many times. The rearrangement uses TRBV6-6 and TRBJ2-1, with D possibly TRBD2 on 6 matching bases. The CDR3 consists of 14 residues. Trimming took 6 bases from V and 5 from J, leaving 14 bases between them. Per germline, CDR1 MNHNY and CDR2 SVGAGI (reference sequence). The CDR3 nucleotides are TGTGCCAGCAGGTACGGGACTTTAGACAATGAGCAGTTCTTC. Protein product: CASRYGTLDNEQFF.

This clone was seen many times. This sequence joins TRBV18 and TRBJ1-5; a possible D gene is TRBD1 (6 bases). From germline, CDR1 is KGHSH and CDR2 LQKENI. CDR3 length: 14 residues. The germline V and J ends were trimmed by 1 base and 8 bases, with 12 bases remaining between them. CDR3: CASSPRRGGEPQHF. The CDR3 DNA sequence: TGTGCCAGCTCACCACGGAGGGGGGGTGAGCCCCAGCATTTT. The entire variable domain, with the rest obtained from reference TRBV18 and TRBJ1-5, is as follows: NAGVMQNPRHLVRRRGQEARLRCSPMKGHSHVYWYRQLPEEGLKFMVYLQKENIIDESGMPKERFSAEFPKEGPSILRIQQVVRGDSAAYFCASSPRRGGEPQHFGDGTRLSIL.

This clone appeared many times. The J gene is TRBJ1-1, the V gene TRBV5-4, with TRBD1 matching 7 bases. Per the germline V gene, CDR1 is SGHNT and CDR2 is YYREEE (reference sequence). J lost 0 bases, V lost 6 bases, and 14 bases had no gene match. The length of the CDR3 is 17 residues. The DNA of the CDR3 is TGTGCCAGCACCCCCGACAGGGCGGCTCCTATGAACACTGAAGCTTTCTTT. Protein sequence: CASTPDRAAPMNTEAFF.

This clone was recorded a few times. The chain carries TRBV28 and TRBJ2-5; a weak D match, TRBD1 (6 bases). Trimming removed 4 bases from V and 11 bases from J, with 35 bases in between. From germline, CDR1 is MDHEN and CDR2 SYDVKM. The CDR3 runs to 19 residues. The CDR3 nucleotides read TGTGCCAGCAGTTCCCCCAACCCCCTACAAACTAGGAATTACAGGGAGCAGTACTTC. Its protein product is CASSSPNPLQTRNYREQYF.

The sample holds a few counts of this clone. This CDR3 is CASSGPGEAQPQHF. The CDR3, as DNA: TGTGCCAGCAGTGGCCCCGGTGAGGCCCAGCCCCAGCATTTT. The chain has TRBV6-4 and TRBJ1-5, with no clear D. In germline, CDR1 is MRHNA, CDR2 SNTAGT. The CDR3 extends over 14 amino acids. V dropped 4 bases and J dropped 7 bases, with 14 bases sitting between them.

This clone has ten or more counts. The junction departs from the called germline gene at one end, perhaps through a read error. V gene TRBV7-3 combines with J gene TRBJ1-3; 7 nucleotides align to TRBD1. Germline V gene lookup returns CDR1 SGHTA and CDR2 FQGTGA. The CDR3 loop spans 20 amino acids. CDR3 DNA sequence: TGTGCCGGCAGCTCGAATGACAGGGTCCCGATCCGTTCCTCTGGAAACACCATATATTTT. Amino acid sequence: CAGSSNDRVPIRSSGNTIYF.

This clone was picked up many times. The rearrangement joins TRBV18 to TRBJ2-2, with TRBD1 identical over 11 bases. V lost 2 bases, J lost 4 bases, and 6 bases stayed unmatched. Germline lookup yields CDR1 KGHSH and CDR2 LQKENI. This CDR3 contains 17 residues. The CDR3 nucleotides read TGTGCCAGCTCACCATTTACTGGGACAGGGGGCACCGGGGAGCTGTTTTTT. Translation: CASSPFTGTGGTGELFF.

The table lists this clone with many counts. The rearrangement uses TRBV14 and TRBJ1-1; a possible D gene is TRBD1 (5 bases). CDR3 size: 11 residues. The V end was cut by 5 bases, the J end by 4 bases, with 5 bases between. Germline CDR1 SGHDN, CDR2 FVKESK. This chain's CDR3 is CASSRGTEAFF. The CDR3 DNA reads TGTGCCAGCAGCAGGGGCACTGAAGCTTTCTTT. The full variable domain, rest sourced from reference TRBV14 and TRBJ1-1, is EAGVTQFPSHSVIEKGQTVTLRCDPISGHDNLYWYRRVMGKEIKFLLHFVKESKQDESGMPNNRFLAERTGGTYSTLKVQPAELEDSGVYFCASSRGTEAFFGQGTRLTVV.

This clone was seen at least ten times. V is TRBV6-6 and J is TRBJ2-1; 9 bases line up with TRBD2. This CDR3 is 13 amino acids long. V lost 10 bases, J lost 9 bases, and 10 bases stayed unmatched. Germline CDR1 reads MNHNY; CDR2 reads SVGAGI (reference sequence). The CDR3 bases are TGTGCCATTAGCGGGAGTATCGTCGGTGAGCAGTTCTTC. It encodes CAISGSIVGEQFF.